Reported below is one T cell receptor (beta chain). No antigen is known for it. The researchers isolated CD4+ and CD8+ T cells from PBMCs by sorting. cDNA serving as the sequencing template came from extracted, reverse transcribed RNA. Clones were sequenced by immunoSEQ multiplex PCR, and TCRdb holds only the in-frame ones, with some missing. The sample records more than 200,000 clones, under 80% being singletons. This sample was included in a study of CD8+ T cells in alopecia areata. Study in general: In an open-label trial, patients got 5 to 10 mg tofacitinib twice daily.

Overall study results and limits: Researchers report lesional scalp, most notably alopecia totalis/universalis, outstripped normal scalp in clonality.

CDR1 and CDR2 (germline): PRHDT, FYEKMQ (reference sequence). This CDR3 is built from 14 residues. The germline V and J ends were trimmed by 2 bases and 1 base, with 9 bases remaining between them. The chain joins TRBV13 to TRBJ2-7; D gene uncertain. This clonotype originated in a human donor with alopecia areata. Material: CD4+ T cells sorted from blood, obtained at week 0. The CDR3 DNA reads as TGTGCCAGCAGCTTACAGGAGCTATCCTACGAGCAGTACTTC. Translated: CASSLQELSYEQYF. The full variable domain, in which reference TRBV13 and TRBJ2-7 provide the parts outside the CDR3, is AAGVIQSPRHLIKEKRETATLKCYPIPRHDTVYWYQQGPGQDPQFLISFYEKMQSDKGSIPDRFSAQQFSDYHSELNMSSLELGDSALYFCASSLQELSYEQYFGPGTRLTVT.